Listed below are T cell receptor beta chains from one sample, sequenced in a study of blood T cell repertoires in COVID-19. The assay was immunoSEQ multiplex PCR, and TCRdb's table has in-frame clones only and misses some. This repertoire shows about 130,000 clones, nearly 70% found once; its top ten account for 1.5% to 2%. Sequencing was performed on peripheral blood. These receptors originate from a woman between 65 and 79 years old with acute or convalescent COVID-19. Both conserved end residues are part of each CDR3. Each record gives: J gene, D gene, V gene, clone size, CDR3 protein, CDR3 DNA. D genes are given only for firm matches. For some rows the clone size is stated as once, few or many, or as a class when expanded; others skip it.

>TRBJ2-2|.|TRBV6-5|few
CASRSRAGELFF
TGTGCCAGCAGGAGTCGGGCCGGGGAGCTGTTTTTT
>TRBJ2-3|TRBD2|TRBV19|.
CASSKNSGGAGTDTQYF
TGTGCCAGTAGTAAGAACAGCGGGGGGGCAGGCACAGATACGCAGTATTTT
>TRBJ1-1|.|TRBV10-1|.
CASTERVDTEAFF
TGCGCCAGCACCGAGCGAGTCGACACTGAAGCTTTCTTT
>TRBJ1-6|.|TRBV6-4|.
CASSATDNSPLHF
TGTGCCAGCAGTGCGACAGATAATTCACCCCTCCACTTT
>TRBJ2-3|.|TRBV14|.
CASSRRTGTDTQYF
TGTGCCAGCAGCCGAAGGACAGGCACAGATACGCAGTATTTT
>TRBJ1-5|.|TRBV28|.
CASTFEGRNQPQHF
TGTGCCAGCACCTTCGAGGGAAGGAATCAGCCCCAGCATTTT
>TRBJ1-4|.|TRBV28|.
CASGVGGGHEKLFF
TGTGCCAGCGGGGTTGGTGGGGGCCATGAAAAACTGTTTTTT
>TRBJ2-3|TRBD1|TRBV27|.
CASSPIDRGKADTQYF
TGTGCCAGCAGTCCAATCGACAGGGGGAAGGCAGATACGCAGTATTTT
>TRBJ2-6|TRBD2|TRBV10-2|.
CASSRTSGSSGANVLTF
TGCGCCAGCAGTCGGACTAGCGGGAGCTCTGGGGCCAACGTCCTGACTTTC
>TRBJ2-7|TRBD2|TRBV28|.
CASSLLAGGQAEQYF
TGTGCCAGCAGTTTATTGGCGGGAGGTCAGGCGGAGCAGTACTTC
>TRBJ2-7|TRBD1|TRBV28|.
CASSPLSGQGSYEQYF
TGTGCCAGCAGTCCTTTATCCGGACAGGGTTCCTACGAGCAGTACTTC
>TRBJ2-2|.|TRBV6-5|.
CASSYGAGGELFF
TGTGCCAGCAGTTACGGGGCTGGCGGGGAGCTGTTTTTT
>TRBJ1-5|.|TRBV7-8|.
CASSDGHSNQPQHF
TGTGCCAGCAGCGATGGACATAGCAATCAGCCCCAGCATTTT
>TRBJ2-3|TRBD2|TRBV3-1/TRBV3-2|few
CASSPSGLAGGHTQYF
TGTGCCAGCAGCCCTTCTGGACTAGCGGGGGGCCACACGCAGTATTTT
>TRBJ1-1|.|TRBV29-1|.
CSVVREGSRTEAFF
TGCAGCGTTGTACGGGAGGGAAGTCGCACTGAAGCTTTCTTT
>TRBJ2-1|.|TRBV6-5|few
CASSDGSQRYNEQFF
TGTGCCAGCAGCGACGGGTCCCAGAGGTACAATGAGCAGTTCTTC
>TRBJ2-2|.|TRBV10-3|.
CAISPTGMGNTGELFF
TGTGCCATCAGCCCTACAGGGATGGGAAACACCGGGGAGCTGTTTTTT
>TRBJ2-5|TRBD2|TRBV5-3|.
CARSLSLPGLAGVMVPQETQYF
TGTGCCAGAAGCTTGTCCCTGCCGGGACTAGCGGGAGTAATGGTGCCCCAAGAGACCCAGTACTTC
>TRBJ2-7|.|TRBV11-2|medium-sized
CASSLFLPYEQYF
TGTGCCAGCAGCTTATTTCTCCCCTACGAGCAGTACTTC
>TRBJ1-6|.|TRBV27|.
CASRFTSSNSPLHF
TGTGCCAGCAGGTTCACTTCTAGCAATTCACCCCTCCACTTT
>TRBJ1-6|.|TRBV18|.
CASSPRRGTDSPLHF
TGTGCCAGCTCACCACGGCGGGGAACAGATTCACCCCTCCACTTT
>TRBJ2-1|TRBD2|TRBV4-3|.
CASSPHGASGGNEQFF
TGCGCCAGCAGCCCCCACGGGGCTAGCGGGGGGAATGAGCAGTTCTTC
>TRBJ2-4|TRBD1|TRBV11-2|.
CASSLTGQGQQYF
TGTGCCAGCAGCTTAACCGGACAGGGGCAACAGTACTTC
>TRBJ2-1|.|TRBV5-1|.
CASSLGSGNEQFF
TGCGCCAGCAGCTTGGGCAGCGGAAATGAGCAGTTCTTC
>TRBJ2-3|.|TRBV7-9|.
CASSLASGPSGDTQYF
TGTGCCAGCAGCTTAGCGAGCGGTCCAAGTGGAGATACGCAGTATTTT
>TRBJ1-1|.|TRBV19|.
CASSMDGGTEAFF
TGTGCCAGTAGTATGGACGGGGGCACTGAAGCTTTCTTT
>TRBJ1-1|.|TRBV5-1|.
CASSPYGGDGLHTEAFF
TGCGCCAGCAGCCCATACGGGGGGGACGGACTACACACTGAAGCTTTCTTT
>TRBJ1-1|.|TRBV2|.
CASSDLGDTEAFF
TGTGCCAGCAGTGATTTAGGGGACACTGAAGCTTTCTTT
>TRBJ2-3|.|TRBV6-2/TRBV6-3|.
CASSYVGLNTDTQYF
TGTGCCAGCAGTTACGTGGGCCTGAACACAGATACGCAGTATTTT
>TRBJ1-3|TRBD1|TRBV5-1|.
CASMGDSLSGNTIYF
TGCGCCAGCATGGGGGACAGCCTCTCTGGAAACACCATATATTTT
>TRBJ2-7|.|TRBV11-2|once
CASSLDRYEQYF
TGTGCCAGCAGCTTAGATAGATACGAGCAGTACTTC
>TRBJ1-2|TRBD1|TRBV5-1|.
CASSLMAGGPDGYTF
TGCGCCAGCAGCTTGATGGCAGGGGGACCGGATGGCTACACCTTC
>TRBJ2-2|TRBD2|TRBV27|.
CASSFLAGAVGELFF
TGTGCCAGCAGTTTCCTAGCGGGAGCAGTCGGGGAGCTGTTTTTT
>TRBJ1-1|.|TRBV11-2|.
CASSLKGVNTEAFF
TGTGCCAGCAGCTTGAAGGGGGTGAACACTGAAGCTTTCTTT
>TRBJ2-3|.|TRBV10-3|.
CAIGMGAHRTDTQYF
TGTGCCATCGGCATGGGGGCGCACCGAACAGATACGCAGTATTTT
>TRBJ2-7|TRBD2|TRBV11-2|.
CASSSLARTTYEQYF
TGTGCCAGCAGCTCACTAGCGCGAACGACCTACGAGCAGTACTTC
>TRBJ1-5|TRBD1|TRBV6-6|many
CASSSGQGLNQPQHF
TGTGCCAGCAGTTCGGGACAGGGTCTCAATCAGCCCCAGCATTTT
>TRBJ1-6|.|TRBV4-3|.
CASSQDLQVKRSPLHF
TGCGCCAGCAGCCAAGACCTGCAGGTTAAAAGATCACCCCTCCACTTT
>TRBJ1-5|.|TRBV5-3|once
CARSLSLYSGHTYSNQPQHF
TGTGCCAGAAGCTTGTCTCTTTATTCGGGACACACATATAGCAATCAGCCCCAGCATTTT
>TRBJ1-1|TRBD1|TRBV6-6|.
CASSRQGAEAFF
TGTGCCAGCAGTCGACAGGGGGCTGAAGCTTTCTTT
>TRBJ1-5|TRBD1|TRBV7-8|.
CASSLNTGGGPQHF
TGTGCCAGCAGCTTAAATACAGGGGGCGGGCCCCAGCATTTT
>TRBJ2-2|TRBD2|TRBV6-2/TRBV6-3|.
CASSLGLATGELFF
TGTGCCAGCAGCCTTGGACTAGCGACCGGGGAGCTGTTTTTT
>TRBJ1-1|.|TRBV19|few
CASSWSYEAFF
TGTGCCAGTAGTTGGAGCTATGAAGCTTTCTTT
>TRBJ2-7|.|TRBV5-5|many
CASSLGQGYDEQYF
TGTGCCAGCAGCTTGGGTCAGGGTTATGACGAGCAGTACTTC
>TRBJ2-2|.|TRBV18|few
CASSPPGQWSGELFF
TGTGCCAGCTCACCACCTGGCCAATGGTCCGGGGAGCTGTTTTTT
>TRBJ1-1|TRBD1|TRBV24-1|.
CATSSKGRGPDTEAFF
TGTGCCACCAGTTCTAAGGGCAGGGGGCCGGACACTGAAGCTTTCTTT
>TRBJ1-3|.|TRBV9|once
CASSVQAGNTIYF
TGTGCCAGCAGCGTACAGGCTGGAAACACCATATATTTT
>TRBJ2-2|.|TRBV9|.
CARSVGGGGPPTTGELFF
TGTGCCCGCAGCGTTGGGGGCGGCGGACCCCCCACCACCGGGGAGCTGTTTTTT
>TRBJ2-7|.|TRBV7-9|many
CASSSGESSYEQYF
TGTGCCAGCAGCTCAGGGGAGAGCTCCTACGAGCAGTACTTC
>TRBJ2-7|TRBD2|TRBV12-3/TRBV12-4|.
CASSFGTTGEQYF
TGTGCCAGCAGTTTCGGGACTACCGGCGAGCAGTACTTC
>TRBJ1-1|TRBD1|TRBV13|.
CASSPGVDRGANTEAFF
TGTGCCAGCAGCCCAGGCGTGGACAGGGGAGCGAACACTGAAGCTTTCTTT